Reported below is one T cell receptor beta chain. Its matching antigen is unknown. The germline V gene has CDR1 SGHTA and CDR2 FQGNSA. Trimming took off 5 bases at V and 5 bases at J, with 22 bases between the two ends. The CDR3 has 16 amino acids. The donors were part of the validation cohort of 120 subjects. That cohort was separate from the first cohort, which comprised 550 to 750 subjects. This specimen belongs to a study of cytomegalovirus exposure and HLA in healthy donors. Study-level points and caveats: Cytomegalovirus-associated TCR beta chains were listed, numbering some 180. CMV antigen specificity was confirmed in vitro for three CMV-associated chains.

The table came from immunoSEQ multiplex PCR; TCRdb's copy has only in-frame clones and leaves some out. Of 130,000 to 150,000 clones listed, just under 90% are singletons. The receptor's source is a young woman in good health and CMV-seropositive. The chain links TRBV7-2 to TRBJ2-7; perhaps TRBD1 as D (5 bases). Sequences were obtained from PBMCs. The chain's CDR3 is CASSPQGQGRFDEQYF. The CDR3 region has the DNA TGTGCCAGCAGCCCCCAAGGCCAGGGTCGCTTCGACGAGCAGTACTTC.